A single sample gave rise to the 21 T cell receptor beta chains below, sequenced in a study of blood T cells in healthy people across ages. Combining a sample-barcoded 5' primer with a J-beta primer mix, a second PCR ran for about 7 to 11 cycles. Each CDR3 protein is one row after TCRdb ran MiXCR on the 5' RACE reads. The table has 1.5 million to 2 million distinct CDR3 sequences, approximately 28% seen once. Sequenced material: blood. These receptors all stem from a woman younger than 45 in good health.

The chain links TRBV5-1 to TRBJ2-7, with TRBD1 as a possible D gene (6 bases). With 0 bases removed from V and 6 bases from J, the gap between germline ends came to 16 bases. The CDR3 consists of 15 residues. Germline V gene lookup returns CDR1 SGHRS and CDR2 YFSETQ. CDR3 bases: TGCGCCAGCAGCTTGGCCGCGACAGGACCCTGCGAGCAGTACTTC. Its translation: CASSLAATGPCEQYF.

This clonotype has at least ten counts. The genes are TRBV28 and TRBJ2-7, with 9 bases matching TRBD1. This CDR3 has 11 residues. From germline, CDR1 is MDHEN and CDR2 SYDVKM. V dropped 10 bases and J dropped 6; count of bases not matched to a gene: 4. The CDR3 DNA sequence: TGTGCCACCGGGACAGGGATCGAGCAGTACTTC. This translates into CATGTGIEQYF. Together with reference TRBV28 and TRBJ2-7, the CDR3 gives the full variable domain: DVKVTQSSRYLVKRTGEKVFLECVQDMDHENMFWYRQDPGLGLRLIYFSYDVKMKEKGDIPEGYSVSREKKERFSLILESASTNQTSMYLCATGTGIEQYFGPGTRLTVT.

The CDR3 sequence is CASSLAREDRAYEQYF. DNA of the CDR3: TGTGCCAGCAGCTTAGCAAGGGAGGACAGGGCCTACGAGCAGTACTTC. The V gene is TRBV5-5, the J gene TRBJ2-7; 8 bases match TRBD1. J gave up 2 bases and V 2 bases, and 9 bases lay outside the gene matches. Germline lookup yields CDR1 SGHKS and CDR2 YYEKEE (reference sequence). The CDR3 totals 16 residues.

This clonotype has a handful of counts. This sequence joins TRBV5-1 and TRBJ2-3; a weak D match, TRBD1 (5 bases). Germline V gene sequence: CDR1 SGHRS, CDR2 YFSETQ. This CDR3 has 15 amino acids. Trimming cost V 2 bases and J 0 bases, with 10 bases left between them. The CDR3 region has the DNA TGCGCCAGCAGCTTAGGACACCTTAGCACAGATACGCAGTATTTT. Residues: CASSLGHLSTDTQYF.

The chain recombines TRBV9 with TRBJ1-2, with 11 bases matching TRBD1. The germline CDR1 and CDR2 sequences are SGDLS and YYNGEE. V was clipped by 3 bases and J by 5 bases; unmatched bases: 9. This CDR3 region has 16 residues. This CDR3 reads CASSGTGGSGGYGYTF. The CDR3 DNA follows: TGTGCCAGCAGCGGGACAGGGGGCAGCGGTGGGTATGGCTACACCTTC. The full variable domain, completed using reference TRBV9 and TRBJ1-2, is DSGVTQTPKHLITATGQRVTLRCSPRSGDLSVYWYQQSLDQGLQFLIQYYNGEERAKGNILERFSAQQFPDLHSELNLSSLELGDSALYFCASSGTGGSGGYGYTFGSGTRLTVV.

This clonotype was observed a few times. In DNA form, the CDR3 reads TGCGCCAGCAGCTTAGGCGGGGTAAATCAAGAGACCCAGTACTTC. This encodes CASSLGGVNQETQYF. This chain uses TRBV5-1 with TRBJ2-5; D is perhaps TRBD2 (6 bases). The CDR3 is 15 amino acids. V was trimmed by 2 bases and J by 2 bases, leaving 13 bases between them. Germline V gene lookup returns CDR1 SGHRS and CDR2 YFSETQ.

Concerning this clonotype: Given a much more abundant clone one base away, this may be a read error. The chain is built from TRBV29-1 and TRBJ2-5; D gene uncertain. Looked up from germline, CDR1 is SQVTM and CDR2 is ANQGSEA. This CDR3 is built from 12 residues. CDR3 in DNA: TGCAGCGTCGAAGCAACCCAAGAGGCCCAGTACTTC. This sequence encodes CSVEATQEAQYF.

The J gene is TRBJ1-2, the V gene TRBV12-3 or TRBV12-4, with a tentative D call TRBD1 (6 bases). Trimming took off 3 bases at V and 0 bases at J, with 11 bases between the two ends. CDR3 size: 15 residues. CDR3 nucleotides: TGTGCCAGCAGTTTCGACAGGCTAGCTAACTATGGCTACACCTTC. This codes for CASSFDRLANYGYTF.

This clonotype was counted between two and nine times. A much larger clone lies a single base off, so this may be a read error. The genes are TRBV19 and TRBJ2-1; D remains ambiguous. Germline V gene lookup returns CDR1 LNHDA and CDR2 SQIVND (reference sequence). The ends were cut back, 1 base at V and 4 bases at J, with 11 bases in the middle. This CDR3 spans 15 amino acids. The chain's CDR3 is CASSIGLVVYNEQFF. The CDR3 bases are TGTGCCAGTAGTATAGGTCTAGTGGTATACAATGAGCAGTTCTTC.

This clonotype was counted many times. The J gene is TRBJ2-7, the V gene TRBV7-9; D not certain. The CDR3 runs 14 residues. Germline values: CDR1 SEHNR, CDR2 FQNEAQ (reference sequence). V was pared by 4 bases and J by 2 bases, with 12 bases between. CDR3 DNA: TGTGCCAGCAGCTCACCCGGATCTGCCTACGAGCAGTACTTC. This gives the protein CASSSPGSAYEQYF.

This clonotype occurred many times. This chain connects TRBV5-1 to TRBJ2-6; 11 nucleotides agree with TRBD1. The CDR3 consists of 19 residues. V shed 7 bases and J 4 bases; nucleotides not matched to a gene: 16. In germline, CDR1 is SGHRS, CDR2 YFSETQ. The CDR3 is CASRERPGQGASGANVLTF. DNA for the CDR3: TGCGCCAGCCGTGAAAGACCCGGACAGGGGGCTTCGGGGGCCAACGTCCTGACTTTC. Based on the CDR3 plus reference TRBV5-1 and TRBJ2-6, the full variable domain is KAGVTQTPRYLIKTRGQQVTLSCSPISGHRSVSWYQQTPGQGLQFLFEYFSETQRNKGNFPGRFSGRQFSNSRSEMNVSTLELGDSALYLCASRERPGQGASGANVLTFGAGSRLTVL.

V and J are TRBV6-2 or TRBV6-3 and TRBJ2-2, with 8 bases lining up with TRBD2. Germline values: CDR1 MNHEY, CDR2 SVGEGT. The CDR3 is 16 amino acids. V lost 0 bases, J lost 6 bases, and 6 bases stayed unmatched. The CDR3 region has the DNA TGTGCCAGCAGTTACTCGACGGCGGGAGGCCCCGGGGAGCTGTTTTTT. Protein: CASSYSTAGGPGELFF.

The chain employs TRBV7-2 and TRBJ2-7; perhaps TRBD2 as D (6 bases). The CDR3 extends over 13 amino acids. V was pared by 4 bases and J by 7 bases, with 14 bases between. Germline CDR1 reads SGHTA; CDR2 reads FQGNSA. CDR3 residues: CASSSSGSREQYF. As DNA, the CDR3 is TGTGCCAGCAGCTCCAGCGGGTCTAGGGAGCAGTACTTC.

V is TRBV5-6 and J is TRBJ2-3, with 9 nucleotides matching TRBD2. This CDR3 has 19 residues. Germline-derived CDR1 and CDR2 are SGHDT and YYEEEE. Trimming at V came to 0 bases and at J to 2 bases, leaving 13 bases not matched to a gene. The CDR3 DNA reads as TGTGCCAGCAGCTTGGCCCAGGGCCCTAGCGGGAAAATCACAGATACGCAGTATTTT. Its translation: CASSLAQGPSGKITDTQYF.

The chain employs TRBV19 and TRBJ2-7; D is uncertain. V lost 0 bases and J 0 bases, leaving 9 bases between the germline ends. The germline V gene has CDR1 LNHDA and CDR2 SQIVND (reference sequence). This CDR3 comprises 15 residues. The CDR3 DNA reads TGTGCCAGTAGTATAGAAGCTGCCAGCTCCTACGAGCAGTACTTC. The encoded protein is CASSIEAASSYEQYF.

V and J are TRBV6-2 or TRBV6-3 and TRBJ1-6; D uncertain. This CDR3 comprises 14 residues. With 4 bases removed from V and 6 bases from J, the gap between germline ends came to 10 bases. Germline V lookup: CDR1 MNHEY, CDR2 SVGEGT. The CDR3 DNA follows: TGTGCCAGCAGTTCTTTTGGGGTTAATTCACCCCTCCACTTT. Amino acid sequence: CASSSFGVNSPLHF.

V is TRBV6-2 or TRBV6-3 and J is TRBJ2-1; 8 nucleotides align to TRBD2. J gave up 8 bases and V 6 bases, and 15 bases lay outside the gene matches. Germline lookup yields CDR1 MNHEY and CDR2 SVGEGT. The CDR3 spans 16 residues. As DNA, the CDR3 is TGTGCCAGCAGATTTAAAAACGGGGGGGCCATCGATGAGCAGTTCTTC. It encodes CASRFKNGGAIDEQFF.

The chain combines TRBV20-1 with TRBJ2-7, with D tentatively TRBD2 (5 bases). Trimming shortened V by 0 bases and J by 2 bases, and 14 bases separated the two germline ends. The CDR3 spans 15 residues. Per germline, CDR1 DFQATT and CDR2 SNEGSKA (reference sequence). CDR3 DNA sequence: TGCAGTGCTAGAGAAGGGAGCGCGAGCACCTACGAGCAGTACTTC. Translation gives CSAREGSASTYEQYF.

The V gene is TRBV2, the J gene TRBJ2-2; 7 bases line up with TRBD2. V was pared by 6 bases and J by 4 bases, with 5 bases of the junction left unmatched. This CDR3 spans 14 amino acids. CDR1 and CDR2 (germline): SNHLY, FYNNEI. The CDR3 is CASRMGGVTGELFF. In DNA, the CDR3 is TGTGCCAGCAGGATGGGGGGGGTCACCGGGGAGCTGTTTTTT.

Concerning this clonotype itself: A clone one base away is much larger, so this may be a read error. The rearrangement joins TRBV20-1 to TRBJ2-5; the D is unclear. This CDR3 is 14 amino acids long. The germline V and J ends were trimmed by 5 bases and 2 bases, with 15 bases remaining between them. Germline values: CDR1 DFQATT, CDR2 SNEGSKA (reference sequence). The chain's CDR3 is CSAWVRATQETQYF. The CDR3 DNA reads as TGCAGTGCTTGGGTCCGGGCTACGCAAGAGACCCAGTACTTC.

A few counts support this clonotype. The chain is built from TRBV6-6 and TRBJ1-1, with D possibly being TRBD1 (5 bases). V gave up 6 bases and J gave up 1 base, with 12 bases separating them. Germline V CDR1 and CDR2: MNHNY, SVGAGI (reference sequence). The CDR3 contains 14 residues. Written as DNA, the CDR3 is TGTGCCAGCAGCCCGCACGACAGGAACACTGAAGCTTTCTTT. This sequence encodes CASSPHDRNTEAFF.